This is a list of T cell receptor beta chains from one sample in a study of siplizumab effects on memory and regulatory T cells. Sequencing was performed with immunoSEQ multiplex PCR; in TCRdb, only in-frame clones are kept and a portion is missing. The table has some 100,000 clones, roughly 95% seen once. Sequenced input: non-Treg CD4+ T cells sorted from blood. Receptors originate from a human donor in good health. Both conserved end residues are part of each CDR3. Fields, in order: CDR3 DNA, CDR3 protein, J gene, D gene, V gene, clone size. The D gene is left open where the match is weak. The size field is filled for only some rows; it gives once, few, many or a size class.

CDR3 DNA: TGTGCCAGTAGTATCCAGGTTGGGAGTGAGCAGTTCTTC
CDR3 protein: CASSIQVGSEQFF
J gene: TRBJ2-1
D gene: NA
V gene: TRBV19
clone size: NA

CDR3 DNA: TGTGCCAGCAGCGGCGAGGGATTAGATACGCAGTATTTT
CDR3 protein: CASSGEGLDTQYF
J gene: TRBJ2-3
D gene: NA
V gene: TRBV2
clone size: NA

CDR3 DNA: TGTGCCAGCAGGCCGGGCCCGGGGTACGAGCAGTACTTC
CDR3 protein: CASRPGPGYEQYF
J gene: TRBJ2-7
D gene: NA
V gene: TRBV28
clone size: NA

CDR3 DNA: TGTGCCAGCAGCTTAGCAGGGGGAGTGGGGGATACGCAGTATTTT
CDR3 protein: CASSLAGGVGDTQYF
J gene: TRBJ2-3
D gene: NA
V gene: TRBV7-2
clone size: NA

CDR3 DNA: TGTGCCAGCAGCTCGACTAGCGGGGGGCAAGAGACCCAGTACTTC
CDR3 protein: CASSSTSGGQETQYF
J gene: TRBJ2-5
D gene: TRBD2
V gene: TRBV5-4
clone size: NA

CDR3 DNA: TGTGCCAGCTCACCTCTAGCGGGGGCCCAAGAGACCCAGTACTTC
CDR3 protein: CASSPLAGAQETQYF
J gene: TRBJ2-5
D gene: TRBD2
V gene: TRBV18
clone size: NA

CDR3 DNA: TGTGCCAGTAGTATGGCAGGGGAGCGCAATCAGCCCCAGCATTTT
CDR3 protein: CASSMAGERNQPQHF
J gene: TRBJ1-5
D gene: NA
V gene: TRBV19
clone size: NA

CDR3 DNA: TGTGCCAGCACCAATACTAGGGCGGGGGAGACCCAGTACTTC
CDR3 protein: CASTNTRAGETQYF
J gene: TRBJ2-5
D gene: NA
V gene: TRBV7-9
clone size: NA

CDR3 DNA: TGTGCCACCAGCAGAGATGGTTCTAATGAAAAACTGTTTTTT
CDR3 protein: CATSRDGSNEKLFF
J gene: TRBJ1-4
D gene: NA
V gene: TRBV15
clone size: NA

CDR3 DNA: TGTGCCAGCAGTTACACGGGGGCGGATTCACCCCTCCACTTT
CDR3 protein: CASSYTGADSPLHF
J gene: TRBJ1-6
D gene: NA
V gene: TRBV6-6
clone size: NA

CDR3 DNA: TGTGCCACCAGCAGAGCCGGGACAGGGGATGAAAAACTGTTTTTT
CDR3 protein: CATSRAGTGDEKLFF
J gene: TRBJ1-4
D gene: TRBD1
V gene: TRBV15
clone size: NA

CDR3 DNA: TGTGCCAGCAGTAAGACAGGGAGGGAGGATGGCTACACCTTC
CDR3 protein: CASSKTGREDGYTF
J gene: TRBJ1-2
D gene: TRBD1
V gene: TRBV2
clone size: NA

CDR3 DNA: TGTGCCAGCAGTCCGCAGGGAAGCAATCAGCCCCAGCATTTT
CDR3 protein: CASSPQGSNQPQHF
J gene: TRBJ1-5
D gene: NA
V gene: TRBV27
clone size: NA

CDR3 DNA: TGTGCCAGCAGCGTACGGGCGGGGTCCACAGATACGCAGTATTTT
CDR3 protein: CASSVRAGSTDTQYF
J gene: TRBJ2-3
D gene: NA
V gene: TRBV9
clone size: NA

CDR3 DNA: TGTGCCAGCAGCTTGGCTAGCGGGGTTTGGCATGAGCAGTTCTTC
CDR3 protein: CASSLASGVWHEQFF
J gene: TRBJ2-1
D gene: TRBD2
V gene: TRBV11-2
clone size: once

CDR3 DNA: TGTGCCAGCAGTACCCCCGGACCCTCCATCGGGGCTTTCTTT
CDR3 protein: CASSTPGPSIGAFF
J gene: TRBJ1-1
D gene: NA
V gene: TRBV6-5
clone size: NA

CDR3 DNA: TGTGCCAGCAGTTTCAGGGGAAACTATGGCTACACCTTC
CDR3 protein: CASSFRGNYGYTF
J gene: TRBJ1-2
D gene: NA
V gene: TRBV27
clone size: few

CDR3 DNA: TGTGCCAGCAGTTCGGTGATGGGAGGCACAGATACGCAGTATTTT
CDR3 protein: CASSSVMGGTDTQYF
J gene: TRBJ2-3
D gene: NA
V gene: TRBV7-2
clone size: NA

CDR3 DNA: TGTGCCAGCAGCCCTAAGTGGGCGGACACCGGGGAGCTGTTTTTT
CDR3 protein: CASSPKWADTGELFF
J gene: TRBJ2-2
D gene: NA
V gene: TRBV7-9
clone size: once

CDR3 DNA: TGTGCCAGTAGTATTAGATCCTCTGGGGCCAACGTCCTGACTTTC
CDR3 protein: CASSIRSSGANVLTF
J gene: TRBJ2-6
D gene: NA
V gene: TRBV19
clone size: NA

CDR3 DNA: TGTGCCAGCAGCTTAGTTTTGACTAGCGGGGGTTTCCTGGGGAATGAGCAGTTCTTC
CDR3 protein: CASSLVLTSGGFLGNEQFF
J gene: TRBJ2-1
D gene: TRBD2
V gene: TRBV7-2
clone size: NA

CDR3 DNA: TGCGCCAGCAGCCAACCTGGAAGGGCAGAGACCCAGTACTTC
CDR3 protein: CASSQPGRAETQYF
J gene: TRBJ2-5
D gene: NA
V gene: TRBV5-1
clone size: NA

CDR3 DNA: TGTGCCAGCAGCCTCAGGGGGGCCTCTGGAAACACCATATATTTT
CDR3 protein: CASSLRGASGNTIYF
J gene: TRBJ1-3
D gene: TRBD1
V gene: TRBV7-9
clone size: NA

CDR3 DNA: TGTGCCAGCAGCCCGGGACAGGAGACGTACACCGGGGAGCTGTTTTTT
CDR3 protein: CASSPGQETYTGELFF
J gene: TRBJ2-2
D gene: TRBD1
V gene: TRBV7-9
clone size: NA

CDR3 DNA: TGTGCCAGCTCACCTAACTCCCCGGGGGCAGCTAATGAAAAACTGTTTTTT
CDR3 protein: CASSPNSPGAANEKLFF
J gene: TRBJ1-4
D gene: NA
V gene: TRBV18
clone size: NA

CDR3 DNA: TGTGCCAGCAGACCTGACGGGGCGATTTCACCCCTCCACTTT
CDR3 protein: CASRPDGAISPLHF
J gene: TRBJ1-6
D gene: NA
V gene: TRBV6-6
clone size: NA

CDR3 DNA: TGTGCCAGCAGCCGCCGGGGGGGCCGCTGTACAGATACGCAGTATTTT
CDR3 protein: CASSRRGGRCTDTQYF
J gene: TRBJ2-3
D gene: TRBD2
V gene: TRBV2
clone size: NA

CDR3 DNA: TGTGCCAGCAGTGGACAGCATAACCTTGGAAACACCATATATTTT
CDR3 protein: CASSGQHNLGNTIYF
J gene: TRBJ1-3
D gene: NA
V gene: TRBV6-5
clone size: NA

CDR3 DNA: TGTGCCTGGACGGGGGGTCGGGATACGCAGTATTTT
CDR3 protein: CAWTGGRDTQYF
J gene: TRBJ2-3
D gene: TRBD2
V gene: TRBV30
clone size: NA

CDR3 DNA: TGCGCCAGCAGCCCAAGGACAGGGGCCTCCTACGAGCAGTACTTC
CDR3 protein: CASSPRTGASYEQYF
J gene: TRBJ2-7
D gene: TRBD1
V gene: TRBV5-1
clone size: NA

CDR3 DNA: TGTGCCAGCAGCCGCACCAGGGGGGGGCTTGCCTACGAGCAGTACTTC
CDR3 protein: CASSRTRGGLAYEQYF
J gene: TRBJ2-7
D gene: NA
V gene: TRBV27
clone size: NA

CDR3 DNA: TGTGCCAGCAGCCAGCGTCTTCGGGGAGAGACCCAGTACTTC
CDR3 protein: CASSQRLRGETQYF
J gene: TRBJ2-5
D gene: NA
V gene: TRBV27
clone size: NA

CDR3 DNA: TGTGCCAGCAGTGAAGAAGGGACGACTGAAGCTTTCTTT
CDR3 protein: CASSEEGTTEAFF
J gene: TRBJ1-1
D gene: NA
V gene: TRBV2
clone size: NA

CDR3 DNA: TGTGCCAGTGGAACCGAAGCTTTCTTT
CDR3 protein: CASGTEAFF
J gene: TRBJ1-1
D gene: NA
V gene: TRBV2
clone size: NA

CDR3 DNA: TGTGCCAGCAGCTTAGATCAGGTTGCCTCCTACAATGAGCAGTTCTTC
CDR3 protein: CASSLDQVASYNEQFF
J gene: TRBJ2-1
D gene: NA
V gene: TRBV11-2
clone size: NA

CDR3 DNA: TGTGCCAGCAGTTTGGAGGGCCCCTACGAGCAGTACTTC
CDR3 protein: CASSLEGPYEQYF
J gene: TRBJ2-7
D gene: NA
V gene: TRBV28
clone size: NA

CDR3 DNA: TGTGCCAGCAGCTTGGGGACAGGTTATGAAAAACTGTTTTTT
CDR3 protein: CASSLGTGYEKLFF
J gene: TRBJ1-4
D gene: TRBD1
V gene: TRBV5-4
clone size: NA

CDR3 DNA: TGTGCCAGCAGCTTAGGGCGCTCCGGGGAGCTGTTTTTT
CDR3 protein: CASSLGRSGELFF
J gene: TRBJ2-2
D gene: NA
V gene: TRBV5-6
clone size: NA

CDR3 DNA: TGTGCCAGCAGTTACTCAGGGGAGTCAGATACGCAGTATTTT
CDR3 protein: CASSYSGESDTQYF
J gene: TRBJ2-3
D gene: NA
V gene: TRBV6-5
clone size: NA

CDR3 DNA: TGTGCCAGCAGTGGGGTTCGGAAGTGGGAGACCCAGTACTTC
CDR3 protein: CASSGVRKWETQYF
J gene: TRBJ2-5
D gene: NA
V gene: TRBV6-1
clone size: NA

CDR3 DNA: TGTGCCAGCAGCACGACACGGGTTGTGGTAGCTTTCTTT
CDR3 protein: CASSTTRVVVAFF
J gene: TRBJ1-1
D gene: NA
V gene: TRBV28
clone size: NA

CDR3 DNA: TGTGCCAGCACCCGAGGAGGGGCGAGCAATCAGCCCCAGCATTTT
CDR3 protein: CASTRGGASNQPQHF
J gene: TRBJ1-5
D gene: NA
V gene: TRBV7-8
clone size: NA